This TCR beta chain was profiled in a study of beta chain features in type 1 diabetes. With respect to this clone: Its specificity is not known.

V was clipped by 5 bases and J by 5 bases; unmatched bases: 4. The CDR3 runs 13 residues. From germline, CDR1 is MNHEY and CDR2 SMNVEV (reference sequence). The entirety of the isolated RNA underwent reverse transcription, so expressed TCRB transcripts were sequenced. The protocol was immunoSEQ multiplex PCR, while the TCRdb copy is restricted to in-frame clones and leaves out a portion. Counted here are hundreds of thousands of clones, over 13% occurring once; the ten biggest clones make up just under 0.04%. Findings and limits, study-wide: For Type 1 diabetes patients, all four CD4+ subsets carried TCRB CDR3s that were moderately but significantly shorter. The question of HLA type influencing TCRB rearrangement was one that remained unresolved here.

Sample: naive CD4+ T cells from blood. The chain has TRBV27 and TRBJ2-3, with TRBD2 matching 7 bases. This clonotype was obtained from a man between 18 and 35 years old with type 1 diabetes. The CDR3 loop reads CASSVREGDTQYF. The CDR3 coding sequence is TGTGCCAGCAGTGTCAGGGAGGGAGATACGCAGTATTTT.